Given below is one T cell receptor beta chain in context. The sample comes from a study of control samples from healthy donors and cancer patients. The CDR3 runs to 16 residues. Germline trimming cut 0 bases from V and 5 bases from J; bases unmatched to any gene: 7. Germline values: CDR1 SGHDT, CDR2 YYEEEE. TCRdb's table, derived via immunoSEQ multiplex PCR, lists solely in-frame clones and lacks some. This sample has 90,000 to 120,000 clones, with around four fifths found just once. Sequencing used blood. The TCR was taken from a man younger than 30 in good health. J is TRBJ2-5 and V is TRBV5-6; 10 bases map to TRBD2. CDR3 protein: CASSLDLAGAGETQYF. The DNA of the CDR3 is TGTGCCAGCAGCTTGGACCTAGCGGGGGCCGGGGAGACCCAGTACTTC.